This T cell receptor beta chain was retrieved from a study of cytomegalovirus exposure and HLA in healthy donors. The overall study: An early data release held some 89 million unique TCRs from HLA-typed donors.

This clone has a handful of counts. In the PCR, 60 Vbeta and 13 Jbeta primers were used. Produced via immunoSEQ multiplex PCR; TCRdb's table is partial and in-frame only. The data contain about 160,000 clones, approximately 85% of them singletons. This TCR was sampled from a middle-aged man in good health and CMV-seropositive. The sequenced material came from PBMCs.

The chain's CDR3 is CASSYDRETEAFF. The CDR3 coding sequence is TGTGCCAGCAGTTACGACAGAGAAACTGAAGCTTTCTTT. V and J are TRBV6-6 and TRBJ1-1, with D possibly being TRBD1 (5 bases). Germline CDR1 and CDR2: MNHNY and SVGAGI (reference sequence). The V end lost 2 bases, the J end lost 5 bases, and 9 bases lay between the germline ends. The CDR3 consists of 13 residues.